These T cell receptor beta chains were read from a single sample in a study of cytomegalovirus exposure and HLA in healthy donors. Profiled with immunoSEQ multiplex PCR; TCRdb holds only in-frame clones, not every one. The ten most abundant clones cover about 4.9% of a sample with approximately 79,000 clones. The material sequenced was PBMCs. Receptors were obtained from a man in his forties in good health and CMV-seronegative. The CDR3 runs from the conserved cysteine through the conserved F or W. A D gene is named only where the DNA matches it firmly.

v_gene	d_gene	j_gene	CDR3nt	CDR3aa
TRBV18	NA	TRBJ1-1	TGTGCCAGCTCACCACCGGGCCTCACTGAAGCTTTCTTT	CASSPPGLTEAFF
TRBV19	TRBD1	TRBJ1-4	TGTGCCAGTAGTGGCAGGGGGGCTAATGAAAAACTGTTTTTT	CASSGRGANEKLFF
TRBV5-5	NA	TRBJ1-1	TGTGCCAGCAGCTTGTCACCGGACTTGAACACTGAAGCTTTCTTT	CASSLSPDLNTEAFF
TRBV19	TRBD1	TRBJ2-7	TGTGCCAGCCGGGACAGGGGTACCTACGAGCAGTACTTC	CASRDRGTYEQYF
TRBV4-3	TRBD2	TRBJ2-7	TGCGCCAGCAGCCGAGACCCTCTAGCGGGAGACGAAGAGCAGTACTTC	CASSRDPLAGDEEQYF
TRBV6-5	NA	TRBJ1-2	TGTGCCAGCAGTTACTCGCGGGGGTTTGGCTACACCTTC	CASSYSRGFGYTF
TRBV27	TRBD2	TRBJ2-1	TGTGCCAGCAGTTTAGAGAGGACTAGCGGGGAAGGGTCCTACAATGAGCAGTTCTTC	CASSLERTSGEGSYNEQFF
TRBV6-6	TRBD2	TRBJ2-2	TGTGCCAGCAGTCCGGGACTAGCGGCAAACACCGGGGAGCTGTTTTTT	CASSPGLAANTGELFF
TRBV2	NA	TRBJ1-1	TGTGCCAGCAGTGCAGCTGTTATGAACACTGAAGCTTTCTTT	CASSAAVMNTEAFF
TRBV5-5	NA	TRBJ1-5	TGTGCCAGCAGCTTGTGGGCCGCGAATAGCAATCAGCCCCAGCATTTT	CASSLWAANSNQPQHF
TRBV5-6	TRBD2	TRBJ2-5	TGTGCCAGCAGCTTGATTGCCGGTGACTTGTGGAGCGGGGGGGGGCGGAACTTC	CASSLIAGDLWSGGGRNF
TRBV5-4	TRBD1	TRBJ2-7	TGTGCCAGCAGCTTCTCAGGGGGCGCGTGGGAGCAGTACTTC	CASSFSGGAWEQYF
TRBV19	TRBD1	TRBJ2-7	TGTGCCAGCAGTACCGGGACAGGGTTCTACGAGCAGTACTTC	CASSTGTGFYEQYF
TRBV28	NA	TRBJ1-5	TGTGCCAGCAGTTCTCAGGTTGGTCAGCCCCAGCATTTT	CASSSQVGQPQHF
TRBV5-6	TRBD1	TRBJ2-3	TGTGCCAGCAGCTTGGGGCAGGGGGCCACAGATACGCAGTATTTT	CASSLGQGATDTQYF
TRBV20-1	NA	TRBJ2-3	TGCAGTGCTAGCTTCACAGATACGCAGTATTTT	CSASFTDTQYF
TRBV9	NA	TRBJ2-7	TGTGCCAGCAGCGCAAGGGACTCAGAATACGAGCAGTACTTC	CASSARDSEYEQYF